The entry that follows covers one T cell receptor beta chain sequence. It was with 60 Vbeta and 13 Jbeta primers that the PCR ran. Generated by immunoSEQ multiplex PCR, the TCRdb table keeps only in-frame clones and is missing some. The sample table includes about 200,000 clones. CDR1 and CDR2 from the germline V gene are MNHNS and SASEGT. Trimming pared 7 bases from V and 7 bases from J, leaving 14 bases between. The CDR3 totals 12 residues. These data come from a study of cytomegalovirus exposure and HLA in healthy donors. The chain recombines TRBV6-1 with TRBJ2-7, with D perhaps matching TRBD2 (5 bases). Input material: PBMCs. The clonotype comes from a girl aged 2 to 9 in good health and CMV-seropositive. The DNA of the CDR3 is TGTGCCAGCAAAGAGGGAGCGAGGGAGCAGTACTTC. It translates to CASKEGAREQYF.